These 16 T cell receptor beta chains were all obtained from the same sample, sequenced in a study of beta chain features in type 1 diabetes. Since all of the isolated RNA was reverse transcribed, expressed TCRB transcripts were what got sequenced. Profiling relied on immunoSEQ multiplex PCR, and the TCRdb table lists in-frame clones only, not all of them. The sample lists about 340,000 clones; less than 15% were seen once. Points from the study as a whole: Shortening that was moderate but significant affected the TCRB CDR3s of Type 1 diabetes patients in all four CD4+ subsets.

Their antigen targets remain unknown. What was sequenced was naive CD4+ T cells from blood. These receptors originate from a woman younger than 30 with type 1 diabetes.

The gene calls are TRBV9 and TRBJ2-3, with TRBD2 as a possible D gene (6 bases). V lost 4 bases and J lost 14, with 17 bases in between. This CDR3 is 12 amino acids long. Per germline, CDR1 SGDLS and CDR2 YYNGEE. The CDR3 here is CASSSSAGPRYF. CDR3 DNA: TGTGCCAGCAGCTCCTCGGCGGGACCAAGGTATTTT.

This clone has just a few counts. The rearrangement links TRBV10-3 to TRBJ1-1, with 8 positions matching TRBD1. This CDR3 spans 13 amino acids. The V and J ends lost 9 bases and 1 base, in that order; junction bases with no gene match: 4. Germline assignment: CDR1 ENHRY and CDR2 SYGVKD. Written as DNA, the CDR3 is TGTGCCATGTGGACAGGGAAGAACACTGAAGCTTTCTTT. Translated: CAMWTGKNTEAFF.

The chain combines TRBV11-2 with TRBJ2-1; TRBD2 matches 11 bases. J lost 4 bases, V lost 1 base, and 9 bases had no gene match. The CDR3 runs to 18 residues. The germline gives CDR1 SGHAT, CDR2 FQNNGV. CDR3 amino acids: CASSLGLVAGGPYNEQFF. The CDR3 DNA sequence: TGTGCCAGCAGCTTAGGTTTAGTAGCGGGAGGGCCATACAATGAGCAGTTCTTC.

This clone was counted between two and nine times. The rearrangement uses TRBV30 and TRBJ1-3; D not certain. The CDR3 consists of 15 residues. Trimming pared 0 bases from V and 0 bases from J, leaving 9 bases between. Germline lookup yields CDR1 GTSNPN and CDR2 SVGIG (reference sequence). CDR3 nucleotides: TGTGCCTGGAGTGTCGGCAGCGCCTCTGGAAACACCATATATTTT. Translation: CAWSVGSASGNTIYF.

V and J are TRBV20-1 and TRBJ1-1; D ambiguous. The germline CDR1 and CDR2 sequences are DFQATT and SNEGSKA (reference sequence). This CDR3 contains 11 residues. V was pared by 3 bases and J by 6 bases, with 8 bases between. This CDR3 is CSARMGAEAFF. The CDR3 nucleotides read TGCAGTGCTAGGATGGGCGCTGAAGCTTTCTTT.

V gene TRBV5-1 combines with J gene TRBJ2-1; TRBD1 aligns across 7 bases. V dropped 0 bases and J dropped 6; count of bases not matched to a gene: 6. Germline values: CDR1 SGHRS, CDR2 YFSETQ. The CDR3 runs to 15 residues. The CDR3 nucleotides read TGCGCCAGCAGCTTGGGCAGGGGGTTCATCAATGAGCAGTTCTTC. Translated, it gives CASSLGRGFINEQFF.

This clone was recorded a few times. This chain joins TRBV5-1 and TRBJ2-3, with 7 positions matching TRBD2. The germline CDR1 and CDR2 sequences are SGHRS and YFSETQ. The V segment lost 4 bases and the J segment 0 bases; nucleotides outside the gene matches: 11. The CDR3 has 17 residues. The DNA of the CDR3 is TGCGCCAGCAGCCCCCGGGCTAGCGGCTACAGCACAGATACGCAGTATTTT. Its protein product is CASSPRASGYSTDTQYF.

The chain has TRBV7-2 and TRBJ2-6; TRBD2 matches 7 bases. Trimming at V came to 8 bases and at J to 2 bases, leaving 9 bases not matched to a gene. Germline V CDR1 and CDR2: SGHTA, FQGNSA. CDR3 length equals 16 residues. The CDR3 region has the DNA TGTGCCAGCCTCGGGGGGTATAACGCTGGGGCCAACGTCCTGACTTTC. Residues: CASLGGYNAGANVLTF.

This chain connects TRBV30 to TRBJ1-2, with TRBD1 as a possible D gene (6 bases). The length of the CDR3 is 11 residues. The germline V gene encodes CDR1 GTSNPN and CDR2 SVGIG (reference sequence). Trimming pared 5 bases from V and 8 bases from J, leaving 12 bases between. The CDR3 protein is CAWDRLGGYTF. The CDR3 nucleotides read TGTGCCTGGGACAGGTTGGGGGGCTACACCTTC.

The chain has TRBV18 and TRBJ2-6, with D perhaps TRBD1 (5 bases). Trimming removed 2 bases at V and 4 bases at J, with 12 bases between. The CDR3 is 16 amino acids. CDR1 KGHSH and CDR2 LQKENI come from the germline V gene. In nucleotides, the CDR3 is TGTGCCAGCTCACCAGGGGCAGGGTCCGGGGCCAACGTCCTGACTTTC. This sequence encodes CASSPGAGSGANVLTF.

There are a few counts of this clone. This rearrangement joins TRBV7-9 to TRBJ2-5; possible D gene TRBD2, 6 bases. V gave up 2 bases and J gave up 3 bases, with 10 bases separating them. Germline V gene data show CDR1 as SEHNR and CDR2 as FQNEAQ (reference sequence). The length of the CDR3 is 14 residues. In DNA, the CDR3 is TGTGCCAGCAGCTTAATGGGGGGAAAAGAGACCCAGTACTTC. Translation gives CASSLMGGKETQYF.

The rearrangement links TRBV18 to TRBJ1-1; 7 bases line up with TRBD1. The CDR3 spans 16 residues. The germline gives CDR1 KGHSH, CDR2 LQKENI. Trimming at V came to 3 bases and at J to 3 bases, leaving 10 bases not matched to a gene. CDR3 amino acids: CASSPLLEGAHTEAFF. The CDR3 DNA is TGTGCCAGCTCACCCCTGCTCGAGGGGGCTCACACTGAAGCTTTCTTT.

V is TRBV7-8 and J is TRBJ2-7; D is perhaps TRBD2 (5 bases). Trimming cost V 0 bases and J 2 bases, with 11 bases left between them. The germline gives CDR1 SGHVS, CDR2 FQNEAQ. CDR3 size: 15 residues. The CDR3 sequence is CASSLAAGFAYEQYF. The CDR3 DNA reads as TGTGCCAGCAGCTTAGCGGCGGGTTTCGCCTACGAGCAGTACTTC.

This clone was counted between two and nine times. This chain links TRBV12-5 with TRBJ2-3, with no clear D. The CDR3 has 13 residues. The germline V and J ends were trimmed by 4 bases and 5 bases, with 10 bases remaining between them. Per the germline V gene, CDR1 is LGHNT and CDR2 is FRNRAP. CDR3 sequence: CASGSIGKDTQYF. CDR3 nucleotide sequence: TGTGCTAGTGGTTCGATCGGTAAAGATACGCAGTATTTT.

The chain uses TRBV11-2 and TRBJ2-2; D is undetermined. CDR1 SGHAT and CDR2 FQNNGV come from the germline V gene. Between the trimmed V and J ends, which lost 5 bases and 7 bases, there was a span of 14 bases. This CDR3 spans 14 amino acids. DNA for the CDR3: TGTGCCAGCAGCCCCGAGTTTGTTGGCGGGGAGCTGTTTTTT. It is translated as CASSPEFVGGELFF.

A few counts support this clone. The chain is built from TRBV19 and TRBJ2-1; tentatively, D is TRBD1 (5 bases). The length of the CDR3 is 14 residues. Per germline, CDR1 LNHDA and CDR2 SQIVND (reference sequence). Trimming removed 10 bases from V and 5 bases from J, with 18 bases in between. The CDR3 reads CATRAGARHNEQFF. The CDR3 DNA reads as TGTGCCACCAGAGCTGGGGCGAGACACAATGAGCAGTTCTTC.